The 11 T cell receptor beta chains below all came from one sample that was sequenced in a study of blood T cell repertoires in COVID-19. Data came from immunoSEQ multiplex PCR; TCRdb stores just in-frame clones and leaves some out. This table holds 490,000 or so clones, 70% to 90% found once. The sample consisted of PBMCs or T cells enriched from blood (not recorded which). The receptor source for this set is a woman aged 60-70 years who had recovered from COVID-19.

The V and J genes are TRBV5-4 and TRBJ2-1, with TRBD2 as a possible D gene (6 bases). Trimming removed 4 bases at V and 3 bases at J, with 14 bases between. The CDR3 has 15 amino acids. CDR1 and CDR2 from the germline V gene are SGHNT and YYREEE (reference sequence). CDR3 sequence: CASSPPGGLYNEQFF. CDR3 nucleotide sequence: TGTGCCAGCAGCCCCCCCGGGGGTCTCTACAATGAGCAGTTCTTC.

This clone was detected only a few times. The rearrangement links TRBV6-5 to TRBJ2-7, with D perhaps TRBD2 (6 bases). The V gene's germline CDR1 is MNHEY and CDR2 SVGAGI. This CDR3 is built from 15 residues. V was cut by 0 bases and J by 3 bases, with 12 bases left in between. The DNA for the CDR3 is TGTGCCAGCAGTTACTCGGGTCTGGGGGGCTACGAGCAGTACTTC. This sequence encodes CASSYSGLGGYEQYF.

The rearrangement joins TRBV24-1 to TRBJ2-2; maybe TRBD2 (6 bases). This CDR3 is built from 14 residues. V was shortened by 4 bases and J by 6 bases, with 11 bases between the two germline ends. Per germline, CDR1 KGHDR and CDR2 SFDVKD. The CDR3 loop is CATSDPGGSGELFF. Written as DNA, the CDR3 is TGTGCCACCAGTGACCCCGGGGGTTCCGGGGAGCTGTTTTTT.

The chain couples TRBV5-1 to TRBJ1-2; TRBD1 matches 7 bases. J gave up 2 bases and V 4 bases, and 5 bases lay outside the gene matches. This CDR3 contains 14 residues. The V gene's germline CDR1 is SGHRS and CDR2 YFSETQ. The CDR3 sequence: CASSPMDRNYGYTF. CDR3 in DNA: TGCGCCAGCAGCCCTATGGACAGGAACTATGGCTACACCTTC.

The chain uses TRBV10-1 and TRBJ1-4; 9 bases map to TRBD1. This CDR3 has 16 residues. From germline, CDR1 is WNHNN and CDR2 SYGVQD (reference sequence). The ends lost 3 bases at V and 3 bases at J; junction bases unmatched: 5. The CDR3: CASSDHRGLANEKLFF. The CDR3 DNA follows: TGCGCCAGCAGTGACCACAGGGGGCTGGCTAATGAAAAACTGTTTTTT.

The chain has TRBV4-1 and TRBJ1-5, with TRBD1 matching 8 bases. CDR3 length: 14 residues. Germline CDR1 and CDR2: MGHRA and YSYEKL. J lost 4 bases, V lost 5 bases, and 4 bases had no gene match. CDR3: CASSGRGPNQPQHF. The CDR3 DNA sequence: TGCGCCAGCAGCGGCAGGGGGCCGAATCAGCCCCAGCATTTT.

CDR3: CASRLQGTASTDTQYF. The CDR3 DNA follows: TGTGCCAGCAGACTACAGGGTACCGCTAGCACAGATACGCAGTATTTT. The chain links TRBV6-4 to TRBJ2-3; TRBD1 might be the D (6 bases). The V and J ends lost 6 bases and 0 bases respectively, with 16 bases between them. The length of the CDR3 is 16 residues. The V gene's germline CDR1 is MRHNA and CDR2 SNTAGT.

The rearrangement joins TRBV5-1 to TRBJ2-1; 8 bases align to TRBD2. Unmatched junction bases numbered 2, after V lost 0 bases and J lost 6 bases. The germline V gene has CDR1 SGHRS and CDR2 YFSETQ. This CDR3 has 14 amino acids. The CDR3 reads CASSLAGGPNEQFF. Written as DNA, the CDR3 is TGCGCCAGCAGCTTGGCGGGGGGGCCCAATGAGCAGTTCTTC.

This clone showed up just once. CDR3 nucleotides: TGCGCCAGCAGCTTTAGGACAGGGACGAACACCGGGGAGCTGTTTTTT. Translation: CASSFRTGTNTGELFF. This chain uses TRBV5-1 with TRBJ2-2; TRBD1 matches at 8 bases. This CDR3 region has 16 residues. The trim removed 2 bases at V and 0 bases at J, leaving 3 bases unmatched. Germline CDR1 and CDR2: SGHRS and YFSETQ.

A single count supports this clone. The chain has TRBV27 and TRBJ1-1; possibly TRBD1 for D (5 bases). The ends were cut back, 6 bases at V and 1 base at J, with 9 bases in the middle. Germline lookup yields CDR1 MNHEY and CDR2 SMNVEV (reference sequence). The CDR3 contains 13 residues. In DNA form, the CDR3 reads TGTGCCAGCAGCTATAGGGGGAACACTGAAGCTTTCTTT. Translation gives CASSYRGNTEAFF.

The chain has TRBV29-1 and TRBJ2-7; 7 nucleotides align to TRBD1. CDR3 length: 11 residues. V lost 2 bases and J lost 7; bases outside the gene matches: 2. Germline V lookup: CDR1 SQVTM, CDR2 ANQGSEA. DNA for the CDR3: TGCAGCGTTGAAACAGGGGAAGAGCAGTACGTC. As protein: CSVETGEEQYV.